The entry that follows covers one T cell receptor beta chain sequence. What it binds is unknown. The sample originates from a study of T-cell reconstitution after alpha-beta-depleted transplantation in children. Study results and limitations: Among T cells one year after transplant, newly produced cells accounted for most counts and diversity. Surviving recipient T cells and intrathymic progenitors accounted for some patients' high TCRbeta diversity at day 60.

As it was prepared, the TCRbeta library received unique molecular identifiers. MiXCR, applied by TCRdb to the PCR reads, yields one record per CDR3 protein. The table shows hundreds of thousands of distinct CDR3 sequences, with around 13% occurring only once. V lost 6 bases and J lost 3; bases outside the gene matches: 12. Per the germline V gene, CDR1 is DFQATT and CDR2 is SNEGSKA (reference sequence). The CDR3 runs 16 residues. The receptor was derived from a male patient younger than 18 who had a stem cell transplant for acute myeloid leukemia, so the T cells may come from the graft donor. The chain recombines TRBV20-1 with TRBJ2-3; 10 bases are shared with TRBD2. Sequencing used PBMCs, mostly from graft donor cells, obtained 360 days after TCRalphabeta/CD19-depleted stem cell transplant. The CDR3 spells CSAVTSSGRRTDTQYF. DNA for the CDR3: TGCAGTGCCGTTACTTCTAGCGGGAGAAGAACAGATACGCAGTATTTT.